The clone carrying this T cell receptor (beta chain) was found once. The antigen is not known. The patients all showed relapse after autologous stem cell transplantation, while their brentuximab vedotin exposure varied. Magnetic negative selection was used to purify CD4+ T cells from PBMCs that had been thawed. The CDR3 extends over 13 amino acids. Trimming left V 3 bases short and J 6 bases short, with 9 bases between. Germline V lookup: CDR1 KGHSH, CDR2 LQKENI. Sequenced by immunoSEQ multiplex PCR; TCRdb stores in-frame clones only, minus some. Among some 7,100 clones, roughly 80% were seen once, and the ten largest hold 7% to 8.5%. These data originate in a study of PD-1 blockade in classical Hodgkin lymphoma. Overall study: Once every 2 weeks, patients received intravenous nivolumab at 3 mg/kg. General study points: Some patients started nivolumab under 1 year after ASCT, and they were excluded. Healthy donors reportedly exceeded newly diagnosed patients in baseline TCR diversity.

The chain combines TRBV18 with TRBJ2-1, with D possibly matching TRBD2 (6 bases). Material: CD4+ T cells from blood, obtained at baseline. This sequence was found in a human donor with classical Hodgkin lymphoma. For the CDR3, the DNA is TGTGCCAGCTCACCCGGGACTCTCAATGAGCAGTTCTTC. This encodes CASSPGTLNEQFF.